This TCR beta chain originates from a study of blood T cell repertoires in COVID-19. Overall study: Italy, Spain and the United States were the sources of the convalescent and acute COVID-19 samples.

Between the trimmed V and J ends, which lost 0 bases and 6 bases, there was a span of 17 bases. CDR1 and CDR2 (germline): MNHEY, SMNVEV (reference sequence). The CDR3 runs to 17 residues. Measured with immunoSEQ multiplex PCR; TCRdb has only the in-frame clones, and not every one. The table shows about 200,000 clones, with about 88% occurring only once. The gene calls are TRBV27 and TRBJ1-4; D might be TRBD1 (5 bases). The source material was peripheral blood. The sequence was obtained from a woman aged 80 or over with acute or convalescent COVID-19. The CDR3 here is CASSLSLGGYGDEKLFF. Here the CDR3 DNA reads TGTGCCAGCAGTTTATCGCTCGGGGGGTACGGGGATGAAAAACTGTTTTTT.